This T cell receptor beta chain was documented in a study of memory CD4+ T cells and cytomegalovirus serostatus. The overall study: Of the healthy Belgian adults, 8 to 10 were CMV seropositive and 24 seronegative.

The CDR3 sequence is 13 residues long. Germline V CDR1 and CDR2: SGHDT, YYEEEE. V lost 3 bases and J lost 2, with 5 bases in between. Single viable CD3+CD4+CD8-CD45RO+ cells were sorted as the memory CD4+ T cells. Clones were sequenced by immunoSEQ multiplex PCR, and TCRdb holds only the in-frame ones, with some missing. The table records tens of thousands of clones, roughly 79% of them present only once. This sequence joins TRBV5-6 and TRBJ2-2; no firm D call. The TCR sequence derives from an adult in good health and CMV-seronegative. Sequencing was performed on memory CD4+ T cells from blood. CDR3 protein: CASSSFNTGELFF. The CDR3 nucleotides are TGTGCCAGCAGCTCTTTTAACACCGGGGAGCTGTTTTTT. Combining the CDR3 with reference TRBV5-6 and TRBJ2-2 gives the whole variable domain DAGVTQSPTHLIKTRGQQVTLRCSPKSGHDTVSWYQQALGQGPQFIFQYYEEEERQRGNFPDRFSGHQFPNYSSELNVNALLLGDSALYLCASSSFNTGELFFGEGSRLTVL.